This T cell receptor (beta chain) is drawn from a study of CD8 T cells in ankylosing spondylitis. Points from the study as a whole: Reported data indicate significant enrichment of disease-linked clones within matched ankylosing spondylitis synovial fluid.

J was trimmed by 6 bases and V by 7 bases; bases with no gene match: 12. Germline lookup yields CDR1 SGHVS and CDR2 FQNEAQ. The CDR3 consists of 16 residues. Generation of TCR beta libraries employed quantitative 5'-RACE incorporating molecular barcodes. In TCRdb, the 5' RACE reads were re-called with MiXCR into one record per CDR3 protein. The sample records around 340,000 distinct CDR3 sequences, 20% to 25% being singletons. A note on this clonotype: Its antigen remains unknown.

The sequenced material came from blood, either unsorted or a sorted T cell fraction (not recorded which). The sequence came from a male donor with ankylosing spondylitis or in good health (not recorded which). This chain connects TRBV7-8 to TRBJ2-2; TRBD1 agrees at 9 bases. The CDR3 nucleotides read TGTGCCAGCACCGACCCGGACAGGGGTGGCGCCGGGGAGCTGTTTTTT. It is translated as CASTDPDRGGAGELFF.